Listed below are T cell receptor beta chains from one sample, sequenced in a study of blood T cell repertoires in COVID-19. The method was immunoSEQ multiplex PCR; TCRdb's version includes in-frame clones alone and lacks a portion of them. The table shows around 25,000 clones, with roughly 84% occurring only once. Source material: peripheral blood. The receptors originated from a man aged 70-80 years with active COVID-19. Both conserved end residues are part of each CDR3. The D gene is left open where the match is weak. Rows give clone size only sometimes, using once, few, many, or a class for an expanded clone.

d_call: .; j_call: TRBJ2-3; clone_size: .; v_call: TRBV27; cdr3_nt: TGTGCCAGCAGCGGGACTTTAGAGACAGATACGCAGTATTTT; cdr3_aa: CASSGTLETDTQYF
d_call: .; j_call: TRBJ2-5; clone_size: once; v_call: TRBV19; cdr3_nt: TGTGCCACCTTACCCGTGGGGGCCCCCCCAGAGACCCAGTACTTC; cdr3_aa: CATLPVGAPPETQYF
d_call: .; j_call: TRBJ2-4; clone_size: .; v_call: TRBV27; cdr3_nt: TGTGCCAGCAGTTTAGCGGGTTATGGCAAAAACATTCAGTACTTC; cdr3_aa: CASSLAGYGKNIQYF
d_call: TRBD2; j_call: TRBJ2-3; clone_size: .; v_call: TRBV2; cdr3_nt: TGTGCCAGCACCCCCGGGACGGGACTAGCGGGTTCTAGCACAGATACGCAGTATTTT; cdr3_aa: CASTPGTGLAGSSTDTQYF
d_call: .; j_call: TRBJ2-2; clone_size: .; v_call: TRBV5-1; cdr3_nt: TGCGCCAGCAGCGCCGACAGGCTGAACACCGGGGAGCTGTTTTTT; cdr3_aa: CASSADRLNTGELFF
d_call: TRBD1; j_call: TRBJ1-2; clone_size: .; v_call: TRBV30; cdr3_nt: TGTGCCTGGTGTATTAGGAATTCAGGGGGTGGCGGCTACACCTTC; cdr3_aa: CAWCIRNSGGGGYTF
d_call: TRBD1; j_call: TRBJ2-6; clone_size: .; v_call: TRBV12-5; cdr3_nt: TGTGCTAGTGGTTTGGGATCCGGGACAGGATACTCTGGGGCCAACGTCCTGACTTTC; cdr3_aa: CASGLGSGTGYSGANVLTF
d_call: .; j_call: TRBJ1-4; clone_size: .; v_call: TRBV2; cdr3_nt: TGTGCCAGCATTTCGAGGGGAGGGAACCCACAACTGTTTTTT; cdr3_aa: CASISRGGNPQLFF
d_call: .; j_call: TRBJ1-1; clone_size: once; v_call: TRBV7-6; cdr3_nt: TGTGCCAGCAGCAACGGACAGACCACTGAAGCTTTCTTT; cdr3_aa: CASSNGQTTEAFF
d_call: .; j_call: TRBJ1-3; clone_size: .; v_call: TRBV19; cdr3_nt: TGTGCCAGTAGTCCGTCCACAGGGTTTTCATCTGGAAACACCATATATTTT; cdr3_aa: CASSPSTGFSSGNTIYF
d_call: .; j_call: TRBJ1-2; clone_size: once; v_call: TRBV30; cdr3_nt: TGTGCCTGGAGTGCCCCAGGGGCCCCCTATGGCTACACCTTC; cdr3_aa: CAWSAPGAPYGYTF
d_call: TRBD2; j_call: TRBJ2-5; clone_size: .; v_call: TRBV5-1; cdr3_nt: TGCGCCAGCAGCTTGGGGCTAGCGGGAGCACAAGAGACCCAGTACTTC; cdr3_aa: CASSLGLAGAQETQYF
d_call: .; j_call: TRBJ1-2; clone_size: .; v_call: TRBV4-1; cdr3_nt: TGCGCCAGCAGCCGACAGGCGTCGGATGGCTACACCTTC; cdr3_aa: CASSRQASDGYTF
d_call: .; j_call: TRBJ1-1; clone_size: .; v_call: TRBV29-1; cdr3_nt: TGCAGCGTTGGGGGGGAGTCGCGCCCCGCTTTCTTT; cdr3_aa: CSVGGESRPAFF
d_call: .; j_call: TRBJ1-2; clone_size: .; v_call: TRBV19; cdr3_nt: TGTGCCAGTAGTATGGTGCGGGGGGAGAGCTGGGGCTACACCTTC; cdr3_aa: CASSMVRGESWGYTF
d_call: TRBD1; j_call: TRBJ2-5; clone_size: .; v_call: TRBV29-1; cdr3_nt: TGCAGCGATCCCGACAGGGCAACGGCCGAGGAGCCCCAGTACTTC; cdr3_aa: CSDPDRATAEEPQYF
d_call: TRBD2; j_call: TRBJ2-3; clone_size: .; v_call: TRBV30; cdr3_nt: TGTGCCTGGGGGACTAGCGGGAGGTCCGATACGCAGTATTTT; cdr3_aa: CAWGTSGRSDTQYF
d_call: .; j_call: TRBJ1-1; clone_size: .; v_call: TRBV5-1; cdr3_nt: TGCGCCAGCAGCTACCCCGCTGGAGGCACTGAAGCTTTCTTT; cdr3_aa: CASSYPAGGTEAFF
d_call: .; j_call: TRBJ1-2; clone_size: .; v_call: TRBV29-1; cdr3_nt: TGCAGCGTTGGGGCAGGGCTTGGCTACACCTTC; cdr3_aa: CSVGAGLGYTF
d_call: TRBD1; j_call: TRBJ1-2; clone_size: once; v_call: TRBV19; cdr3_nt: TGTGCCAGTAGTATGTGGGACAGCGCGAGCAACACCTTC; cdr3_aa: CASSMWDSASNTF
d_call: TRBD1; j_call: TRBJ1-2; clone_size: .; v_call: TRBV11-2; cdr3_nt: TGTGCCAGCAGCCCAGGGGGCATATATGGCTACACCTTC; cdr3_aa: CASSPGGIYGYTF
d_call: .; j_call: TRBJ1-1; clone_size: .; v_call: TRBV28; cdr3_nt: TGTGCCAGCAGTTTGCCGGGGGGCCTTGAAGCTTTCTTT; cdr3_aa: CASSLPGGLEAFF
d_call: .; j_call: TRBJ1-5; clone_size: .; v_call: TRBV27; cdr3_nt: TGTGCCAGCAGTTTATCGCCCAGGTCCGGGGATCAGCCCCAGCATTTT; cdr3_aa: CASSLSPRSGDQPQHF
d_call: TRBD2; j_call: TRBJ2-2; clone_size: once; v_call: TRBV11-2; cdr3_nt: TGTGCCAGCAGCTCCCGACTAGCGGAGCTGTTTTTT; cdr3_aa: CASSSRLAELFF
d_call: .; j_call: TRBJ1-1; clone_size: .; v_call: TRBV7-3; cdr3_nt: TGTGCCAGCAGTGCCTCGGGGGGGTCGTACACTGAAGCTTTCTTT; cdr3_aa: CASSASGGSYTEAFF
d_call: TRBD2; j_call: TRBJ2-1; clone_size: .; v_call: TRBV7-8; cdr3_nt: TGTGCCAGCAGCTTACGACTAGCAGGCAACAATGAGCAGTTCTTC; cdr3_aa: CASSLRLAGNNEQFF
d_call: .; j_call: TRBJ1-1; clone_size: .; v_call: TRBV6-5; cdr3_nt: TGTGCCAGCAGTTACACAGGCCAATCCTCTGAAGCTTTCTTT; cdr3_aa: CASSYTGQSSEAFF
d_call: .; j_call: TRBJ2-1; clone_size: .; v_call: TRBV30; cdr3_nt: TGTGCCTGGAGTTATTACAATGAGCAGTTCTTC; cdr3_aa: CAWSYYNEQFF
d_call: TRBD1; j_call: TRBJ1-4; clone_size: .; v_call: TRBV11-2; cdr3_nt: TGTGCCAGCAGCGCACGACAGGGCACAAATGAAAAACTGTTTTTT; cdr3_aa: CASSARQGTNEKLFF
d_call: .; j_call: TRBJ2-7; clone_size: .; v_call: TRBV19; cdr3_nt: TGTGCCAGTAGTATCCGGGCGGGTAGCTCCTACGAGCAGTACTTC; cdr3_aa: CASSIRAGSSYEQYF
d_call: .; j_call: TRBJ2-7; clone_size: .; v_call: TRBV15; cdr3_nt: TGTGCCACCAGCAGAGGGAGTGACAGCGCCTACGAGCAGTACTTC; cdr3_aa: CATSRGSDSAYEQYF
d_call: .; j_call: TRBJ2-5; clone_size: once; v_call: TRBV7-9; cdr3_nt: TGTGCCAGTTCCGGTTTCTTGGTTGAGACCCAGTACTTC; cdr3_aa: CASSGFLVETQYF
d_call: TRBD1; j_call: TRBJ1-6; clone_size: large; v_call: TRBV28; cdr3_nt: TGTGCCAGCAGTTGGGACAGGGACAATTCACCCCTCCACTTT; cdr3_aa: CASSWDRDNSPLHF
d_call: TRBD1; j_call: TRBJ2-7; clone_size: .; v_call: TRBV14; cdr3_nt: TGTGCCAGCAGCCAAATAAGGGGACAGGGGGGCTCCTACGAGCAGTACTTC; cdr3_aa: CASSQIRGQGGSYEQYF
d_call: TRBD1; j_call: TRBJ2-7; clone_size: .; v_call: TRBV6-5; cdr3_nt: TGTGCCAGCAGTCGACAGGGGAGCTCCTACGAGCAGTACTTC; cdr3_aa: CASSRQGSSYEQYF
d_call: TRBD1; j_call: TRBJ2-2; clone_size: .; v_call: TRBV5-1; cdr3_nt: TGCGCCAGCAGCTCGGGACAGGGTAACACCGGGGAGCTGTTTTTT; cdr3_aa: CASSSGQGNTGELFF
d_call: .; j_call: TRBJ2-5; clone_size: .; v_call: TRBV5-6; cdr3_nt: TGTGCCAGCAGCTTGAACAGCCAAGAGACCCAGTACTTC; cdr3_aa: CASSLNSQETQYF
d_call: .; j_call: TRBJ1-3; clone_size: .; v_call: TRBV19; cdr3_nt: TGTGCCAGTAGTATAGATCGGGAGGTGGACACCATATATTTT; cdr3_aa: CASSIDREVDTIYF
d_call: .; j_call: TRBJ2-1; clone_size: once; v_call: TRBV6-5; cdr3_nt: TGTGCCAGCAGCCCAGAAGCCTACAATGAGCAGTTCTTC; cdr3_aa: CASSPEAYNEQFF
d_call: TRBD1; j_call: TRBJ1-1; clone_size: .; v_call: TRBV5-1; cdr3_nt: TGCGCCAGCAGCTATGCGTGGACAGGGGTTGGCAGCACTGAAGCTTTCTTT; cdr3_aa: CASSYAWTGVGSTEAFF